The TCR beta chain described here comes from a study of OX40 agonist ivuxolimab in advanced cancers. CDR3 size: 15 residues. With V trimmed by 3 bases and J by 2 bases, 7 bases remained unmatched. The germline V gene encodes CDR1 KGHSH and CDR2 LQKENI. Assay used: immunoSEQ multiplex PCR; TCRdb lists only in-frame clones, some missing. This table holds more than 85,000 clones, 75% to 95% found once. Any history of autoimmune disease or systemic immunosuppression disqualified patients. Sampled blood was obtained at baseline, cycle 4 day 1, and cycle 7 day 1. On this clone: Antigen: not known. Distinct nucleotide sequences in the sample also encode this CDR3.

Study-wide results and caveats: Clonal expansion by week 6 occurred in CD4+ and CD8+ blood T cells (at 0.1 to 3.0 mg/kg).

This sequence originates from an adult with an advanced solid tumor such as melanoma, head and neck, liver or kidney cancer. The specimen was CD4+ or CD8+ T cells sorted from blood, collected in a trial of the OX40 agonist ivuxolimab. The chain uses TRBV18 and TRBJ2-7; 7 bases agree with TRBD1. In DNA, the CDR3 is TGTGCCAGCTCACCGGGACAGTCCCTAACCTACGAGCAGTACTTC. The encoded protein is CASSPGQSLTYEQYF.